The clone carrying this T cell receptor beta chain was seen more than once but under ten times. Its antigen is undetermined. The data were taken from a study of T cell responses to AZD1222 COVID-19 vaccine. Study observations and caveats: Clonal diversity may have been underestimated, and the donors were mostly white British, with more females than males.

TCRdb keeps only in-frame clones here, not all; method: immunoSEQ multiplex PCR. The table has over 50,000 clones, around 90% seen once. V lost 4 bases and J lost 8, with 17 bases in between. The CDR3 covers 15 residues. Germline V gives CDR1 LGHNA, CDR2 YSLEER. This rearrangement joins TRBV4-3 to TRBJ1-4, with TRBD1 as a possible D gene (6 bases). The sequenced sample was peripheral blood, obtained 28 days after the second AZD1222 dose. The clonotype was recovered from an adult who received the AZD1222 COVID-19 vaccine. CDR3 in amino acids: CASSPLQGPEEKLFF. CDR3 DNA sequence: TGCGCCAGCAGCCCATTACAGGGTCCGGAGGAAAAACTGTTTTTT.